The 12 T cell receptor beta chains in this list originate from one sample, sequenced in a study of graft-versus-host responses after intestinal transplantation. Profiling relied on immunoSEQ multiplex PCR, and the TCRdb table lists in-frame clones only, not all of them. The table has tens of thousands of clones, 90% to 95% seen once. Antigen specificity for these receptors is unknown. The material was unstimulated CD8+ T cells sorted from spleen or lymph node cells, obtained before intestinal transplant. All receptors derive from a human donor who received an intestinal transplant.

The chain links TRBV7-9 to TRBJ1-2, with D uncertain. The CDR3 loop spans 14 amino acids. From germline, CDR1 is SEHNR and CDR2 FQNEAQ (reference sequence). Trimming pared 1 base from V and 0 bases from J, leaving 6 bases between. CDR3 coding DNA: TGTGCCAGCAGCTTAGGAGGAACTAACTATGGCTACACCTTC. Translating it yields CASSLGGTNYGYTF. Based on the CDR3 plus reference TRBV7-9 and TRBJ1-2, the full variable domain is DTGVSQNPRHKITKRGQNVTFRCDPISEHNRLYWYRQTLGQGPEFLTYFQNEAQLEKSRLLSDRFSAERPKGSFSTLEIQRTEQGDSAMYLCASSLGGTNYGYTFGSGTRLTVV.

This chain connects TRBV6-1 to TRBJ1-1; 9 bases fit TRBD1. With 6 bases clipped from V and 11 bases from J, the junction kept 16 bases outside the gene matches. In germline, CDR1 is MNHNS, CDR2 SASEGT. The CDR3 runs 15 residues. Here the CDR3 DNA reads TGTGCCAGCAGGATCTCCGGGACAGGGTCCCTGTCGGCTTTCTTT. It yields the protein CASRISGTGSLSAFF.

The chain employs TRBV2 and TRBJ2-3; 12 nucleotides match TRBD2. Germline CDR1 reads SNHLY; CDR2 reads FYNNEI. The trim removed 6 bases at V and 0 bases at J, leaving 7 bases unmatched. The CDR3 consists of 17 residues. The CDR3 nucleotides are TGTGCCAGCAGCGACCTTGGACTAGCGGGGAGCACAGATACGCAGTATTTT. Translated: CASSDLGLAGSTDTQYF.

The genes are TRBV19 and TRBJ1-5, with no clear D. Per the germline V gene, CDR1 is LNHDA and CDR2 is SQIVND (reference sequence). The length of the CDR3 is 14 residues. Deletions cut 2 bases from V and 1 base from J, with 6 bases between. CDR3 nucleotides: TGTGCCAGTAGTATATTAACAAGCAATCAGCCCCAGCATTTT. Its protein is CASSILTSNQPQHF. The complete variable domain, with remaining parts taken from reference TRBV19 and TRBJ1-5, reads DGGITQSPKYLFRKEGQNVTLSCEQNLNHDAMYWYRQDPGQGLRLIYYSQIVNDFQKGDIAEGYSVSREKKESFPLTVTSAQKNPTAFYLCASSILTSNQPQHFGDGTRLSIL.

This chain joins TRBV27 and TRBJ2-1; D is uncertain. The CDR3 contains 13 residues. With 0 bases removed from V and 8 bases from J, the gap between germline ends came to 8 bases. Germline CDR1 and CDR2: MNHEY and SMNVEV (reference sequence). The CDR3 loop is CASSLSGNHEQFF. The DNA for the CDR3 is TGTGCCAGCAGTTTATCGGGCAACCATGAGCAGTTCTTC.

This chain uses TRBV4-2 with TRBJ2-1; 10 bases match TRBD2. There are 18 residues in the CDR3. V shed 0 bases and J 4 bases; nucleotides not matched to a gene: 9. Germline CDR1 LGHNA, CDR2 YNFKEQ. This CDR3 reads CASSQEGVAGGLYNEQFF. The CDR3 bases are TGTGCCAGCAGCCAAGAAGGAGTAGCGGGGGGATTATACAATGAGCAGTTCTTC.

The rearrangement uses TRBV9 and TRBJ2-7; 9 bases are shared with TRBD2. The CDR3 totals 15 residues. Trimming cost V 0 bases and J 5 bases; bases outside gene matches: 6. Germline V gene lookup returns CDR1 SGDLS and CDR2 YYNGEE. CDR3 in DNA: TGTGCCAGCAGCGTAGACGGCGGGGGGGCGAACGAGCAGTACTTC. This codes for CASSVDGGGANEQYF.

This chain joins TRBV9 and TRBJ2-1; a possible D gene is TRBD2 (6 bases). CDR1 is SGDLS and CDR2 is YYNGEE in the germline V gene. This CDR3 is 13 amino acids long. With 10 bases removed from V and 4 bases from J, the gap between germline ends came to 15 bases. The CDR3 reads CAGAEGLYNEQFF. For the CDR3, the DNA is TGTGCCGGCGCGGAGGGCCTGTACAATGAGCAGTTCTTC.

The V call is TRBV27, the J call TRBJ1-1; D not resolved. The CDR3 spans 17 residues. Trimming pared 1 base from V and 1 base from J, leaving 16 bases between. Germline CDR1 MNHEY, CDR2 SMNVEV (reference sequence). The CDR3 region is CASSLFPLVGGNTEAFF. CDR3 coding DNA: TGTGCCAGCAGTTTATTCCCCCTGGTAGGAGGGAACACTGAAGCTTTCTTT.

This chain uses TRBV19 with TRBJ2-1; 7 bases fit TRBD2. Germline assignment: CDR1 LNHDA and CDR2 SQIVND (reference sequence). The V segment lost 1 base and the J segment 3 bases; nucleotides outside the gene matches: 9. There are 17 residues in the CDR3. CDR3 in amino acids: CASSIVAIGGSYNEQFF. Here the CDR3 DNA reads TGTGCCAGTAGTATAGTTGCGATCGGCGGGAGCTACAATGAGCAGTTCTTC.

The V call is TRBV19, the J call TRBJ2-1; 10 positions match TRBD2. Losses at the gene ends were 5 bases for V and 15 bases for J; bases not matched to a gene: 10. CDR1 is LNHDA and CDR2 is SQIVND in the germline V gene (reference sequence). The CDR3 sequence is 13 residues long. The CDR3 nucleotides are TGTGCCAGTAGTTCTCTAGCGGGAGACGCCGCGTTCTTC. Translating gives CASSSLAGDAAFF. Filled out from reference TRBV19 and TRBJ2-1, the complete variable domain reads DGGITQSPKYLFRKEGQNVTLSCEQNLNHDAMYWYRQDPGQGLRLIYYSQIVNDFQKGDIAEGYSVSREKKESFPLTVTSAQKNPTAFYLCASSSLAGDAAFFGPGTRLTVL.

The CDR3 bases are TGTGCCAGCAGCCCCTCCGGACACTTCTACGAGCAGTACTTC. This gives the protein CASSPSGHFYEQYF. The chain employs TRBV27 and TRBJ2-7, with a possible D match to TRBD1 (5 bases). CDR3 length equals 14 residues. Germline values: CDR1 MNHEY, CDR2 SMNVEV (reference sequence). The germline V and J ends were trimmed by 6 bases and 3 bases, with 15 bases remaining between them.